These 27 T cell receptor beta chains were sequenced from one sample in a study of vaccination effects on CD4 cells after COVID-19. For these TCRs, the target antigens are not known. The data were produced by immunoSEQ multiplex PCR, yet TCRdb's version contains in-frame clones alone and is incomplete. The data contain 37,000 or so clones, 60% to 75% of them singletons. Between days 9 and 10 of culture, CD4+ T cells were separated out. The starting material was CD4+ T cells from PBMCs cultured without peptide, obtained before COVID-19 vaccination. Every receptor here comes from a human donor who received a COVID-19 vaccine.

The V call is TRBV7-8, the J call TRBJ1-4, with D uncertain. V was trimmed by 5 bases and J by 6 bases, leaving 19 bases between them. The germline gives CDR1 SGHVS, CDR2 FQNEAQ. There are 16 residues in the CDR3. The CDR3 sequence: CASSGLGGREDEKLFF. The CDR3 coding sequence is TGTGCCAGCAGCGGACTCGGCGGGCGGGAGGATGAAAAACTGTTTTTT.

This clone was seen only a few times. The V gene is TRBV28, the J gene TRBJ1-2; D is unresolved. Per the germline V gene, CDR1 is MDHEN and CDR2 is SYDVKM. The V end was cut by 4 bases, the J end by 0 bases, with 3 bases between. This CDR3 region has 12 residues. For the CDR3, the DNA is TGTGCCAGCAGTTCAACTAACTATGGCTACACCTTC. This gives the protein CASSSTNYGYTF.

The chain couples TRBV29-1 to TRBJ2-1; TRBD2 is a possible D gene (6 bases). This CDR3 region has 12 residues. Germline CDR1 and CDR2: SQVTM and ANQGSEA. The V end lost 4 bases, the J end lost 10 bases, and 14 bases lay between the germline ends. The CDR3 region has the DNA TGCAGCGTTGTTACTAGCTCCTTAGAGCAGTTCTTC. It encodes CSVVTSSLEQFF.

V usage is TRBV2 and J usage is TRBJ2-1; D ambiguous. There are 15 residues in the CDR3. Germline CDR1 reads SNHLY; CDR2 reads FYNNEI. Trimming removed 7 bases from V and 2 bases from J, with 15 bases in between. The CDR3 DNA reads TGTGCCAGCAAGAGAGCCTACACGACCTACAATGAGCAGTTCTTC. It encodes CASKRAYTTYNEQFF.

This clone came up a few times. V gene TRBV5-8 combines with J gene TRBJ1-2; the D is unclear. CDR1 and CDR2 (germline): SGHTS, YDEGEE. Between the trimmed V and J ends, which lost 0 bases and 7 bases, there was a span of 7 bases. The length of the CDR3 is 12 residues. The CDR3 nucleotides read TGTGCCAGCAGCTTGGGTACTCTTGGCTACACCTTC. This codes for CASSLGTLGYTF.

The table lists this clone with a few counts. This chain uses TRBV2 with TRBJ1-4; D unresolved. This CDR3 region has 11 residues. Trimming cost V 6 bases and J 5 bases, with 4 bases left between them. Germline CDR1 reads SNHLY; CDR2 reads FYNNEI. DNA of the CDR3: TGTGCCAGCAGGATAAATGAAAAACTGTTTTTT. Translated: CASRINEKLFF.

The rearrangement links TRBV7-8 to TRBJ1-6; D may be TRBD1 (5 bases). The CDR3 extends over 14 amino acids. V was shortened by 5 bases and J by 9 bases, with 14 bases between the two germline ends. Germline V gives CDR1 SGHVS, CDR2 FQNEAQ. CDR3 region: CASSPNSGLSPLHF. The DNA for the CDR3 is TGTGCCAGCAGCCCCAACTCAGGGCTTTCACCCCTCCACTTT.

This sequence joins TRBV4-2 and TRBJ1-1; possible D gene TRBD1, 5 bases. Germline CDR1 reads LGHNA; CDR2 reads YNFKEQ. V gave up 3 bases and J gave up 0 bases, with 8 bases separating them. The CDR3 covers 14 residues. Written as DNA, the CDR3 is TGTGCCAGCAGCCACGGGGCCCTGAACACTGAAGCTTTCTTT. It encodes CASSHGALNTEAFF.

This chain joins TRBV10-3 and TRBJ2-5, with D possibly matching TRBD2 (5 bases). CDR1 is ENHRY, CDR2 SYGVKD, per germline. Trimming took off 2 bases at V and 3 bases at J, with 7 bases between the two ends. The CDR3 loop spans 13 amino acids. CDR3 region: CAISEPGKETQYF. In nucleotides, the CDR3 is TGTGCCATCAGTGAGCCGGGAAAAGAGACCCAGTACTTC.

This clone has only one observation. The rearrangement links TRBV7-2 to TRBJ1-2; 7 bases line up with TRBD1. The V gene end was trimmed by 5 bases and the J gene end by 6 bases; junction bases not matched to a gene: 12. This CDR3 comprises 15 residues. Germline CDR1 is SGHTA and CDR2 is FQGNSA. CDR3 nucleotides: TGTGCCAGCAGCCCCCAGGGACAGCGTATGGATGGCTACACCTTC. It translates to CASSPQGQRMDGYTF.

The chain couples TRBV5-5 to TRBJ1-1, with D unclear. The germline CDR1 and CDR2 sequences are SGHKS and YYEKEE (reference sequence). This CDR3 has 11 amino acids. V shed 0 bases and J shed 8 bases, with 5 bases lying between them. This chain's CDR3 is CASSLEREAFF. DNA for the CDR3: TGTGCCAGCAGCTTGGAACGAGAAGCTTTCTTT.

The chain uses TRBV7-2 and TRBJ2-5; possible D gene TRBD2, 5 bases. Looked up from germline, CDR1 is SGHTA and CDR2 is FQGNSA. The CDR3 loop spans 15 amino acids. Trimming pared 5 bases from V and 5 bases from J, leaving 18 bases between. CDR3 amino acids: CASSPTGLAGETQYF. For the CDR3, the DNA is TGTGCCAGCAGCCCAACTGGGCTAGCCGGCGAGACCCAGTACTTC.

V usage is TRBV15 and J usage is TRBJ1-2; no clear D gene. Deletions cut 0 bases from V and 0 bases from J, with 11 bases between. The CDR3 consists of 16 residues. The germline V gene has CDR1 LNHNV and CDR2 YYDKDF (reference sequence). The CDR3 here is CATSRELVGTNYGYTF. CDR3 coding DNA: TGTGCCACCAGCAGAGAACTGGTGGGGACTAACTATGGCTACACCTTC.

The chain employs TRBV4-3 and TRBJ1-3; 7 positions agree with TRBD1. CDR1 and CDR2 from the germline V gene are LGHNA and YSLEER. V shed 3 bases and J 0 bases; nucleotides not matched to a gene: 8. The CDR3 consists of 17 residues. The CDR3 region has the DNA TGCGCCAGCAGCCAGACATGGGACAGAGCCTCTGGAAACACCATATATTTT. Translation: CASSQTWDRASGNTIYF.

This clone has only a few counts. The chain uses TRBV27 and TRBJ1-4, with 10 positions matching TRBD1. Losses at the gene ends were 6 bases for V and 2 bases for J; bases not matched to a gene: 3. CDR1 is MNHEY, CDR2 SMNVEV, per germline (reference sequence). The CDR3 contains 15 residues. The CDR3: CASRTGGKTNEKLFF. CDR3 coding DNA: TGTGCCAGCAGGACAGGGGGCAAGACTAATGAAAAACTGTTTTTT.

The chain couples TRBV2 to TRBJ2-3; D unresolved. The germline V gene encodes CDR1 SNHLY and CDR2 FYNNEI. The V and J ends lost 4 bases and 3 bases respectively, with 11 bases between them. This CDR3 spans 14 amino acids. The CDR3 DNA is TGTGCCAGCAGTGGCTGGGGAAGGACAGATACGCAGTATTTT. It codes for CASSGWGRTDTQYF.

The gene calls are TRBV25-1 and TRBJ1-6, with a possible D match to TRBD1 (5 bases). V lost 6 bases and J lost 7, with 13 bases in between. Germline V gene data show CDR1 as MGHDK and CDR2 as SYGVNS. The CDR3 runs 14 residues. In DNA form, the CDR3 reads TGTGCCAGCAGGCGGGACGGTCAGAATTCACCCCTCCACTTT. This gives the protein CASRRDGQNSPLHF. Drawing the rest from reference TRBV25-1 and TRBJ1-6, the complete variable domain is EADIYQTPRYLVIGTGKKITLECSQTMGHDKMYWYQQDPGMELHLIHYSYGVNSTEKGDLSSESTVSRIRTEHFPLTLESARPSHTSQYLCASRRDGQNSPLHFGNGTRLTVT.

The rearrangement links TRBV5-5 to TRBJ2-7; D perhaps matches TRBD2 (5 bases). Trimming removed 4 bases at V and 6 bases at J, with 20 bases between. This CDR3 is built from 15 residues. The germline V gene has CDR1 SGHKS and CDR2 YYEKEE (reference sequence). The CDR3 bases are TGTGCCAGCAGCGTCGACACCGCGGGCCCTCTCGAGCAGTACTTC. Its protein product is CASSVDTAGPLEQYF.

This chain joins TRBV29-1 and TRBJ2-6; the match to TRBD1 covers 9 bases. This CDR3 is built from 18 residues. The germline gives CDR1 SQVTM, CDR2 ANQGSEA. The trim removed 7 bases at V and 1 base at J, leaving 14 bases unmatched. For the CDR3, the DNA is TGCAGCGCCGTGTTTGGGGACAGGGTTTTTTCTGGGGCCAACGTCCTGACTTTC. Its protein product is CSAVFGDRVFSGANVLTF.

This clone came up a few times. The chain uses TRBV7-9 and TRBJ2-5, with TRBD2 identical over 14 bases. The V segment lost 5 bases and the J segment 2 bases; nucleotides outside the gene matches: 4. CDR3 length equals 16 residues. The germline V gene has CDR1 SEHNR and CDR2 FQNEAQ (reference sequence). CDR3 bases: TGTGCCAGCAGCCCCGGGACTAGCGGGGGACAAGAGACCCAGTACTTC. Residues: CASSPGTSGGQETQYF.

As concerns this clone: The same CDR3 arises from other DNA sequences in this sample as well. The chain combines TRBV5-4 with TRBJ1-1, with D unresolved. The CDR3 consists of 13 residues. Trimming pared 5 bases from V and 0 bases from J, leaving 8 bases between. CDR1 and CDR2 (germline): SGHNT, YYREEE (reference sequence). The CDR3 region is CASRGGMNTEAFF. CDR3 DNA: TGTGCCAGCAGAGGAGGGATGAACACTGAAGCTTTCTTT.

V and J are TRBV5-1 and TRBJ2-4; D not certain. The V end was cut by 2 bases, the J end by 0 bases, with 12 bases between. Germline V gives CDR1 SGHRS, CDR2 YFSETQ. The CDR3 is 16 amino acids. CDR3 amino acids: CASSFLPLQAKNIQYF. CDR3 bases: TGCGCCAGCAGCTTTTTGCCCCTGCAAGCCAAAAACATTCAGTACTTC. The full variable domain, completed using reference TRBV5-1 and TRBJ2-4, is KAGVTQTPRYLIKTRGQQVTLSCSPISGHRSVSWYQQTPGQGLQFLFEYFSETQRNKGNFPGRFSGRQFSNSRSEMNVSTLELGDSALYLCASSFLPLQAKNIQYFGAGTRLSVL.

V is TRBV10-3 and J is TRBJ2-1, with 7 bases aligning to TRBD1. Germline V gene data show CDR1 as ENHRY and CDR2 as SYGVKD. Unmatched junction bases numbered 6, after V lost 11 bases and J lost 2 bases. The CDR3 is 13 residues long. The CDR3 coding sequence is TGTGCCGTGTCAGGGACAGCCTACAATGAGCAGTTCTTC. Its protein product is CAVSGTAYNEQFF.

The chain combines TRBV5-4 with TRBJ1-2, with TRBD1 matching 9 bases. Germline CDR1 reads SGHNT; CDR2 reads YYREEE (reference sequence). Germline trimming cut 4 bases from V and 6 bases from J; bases unmatched to any gene: 4. The length of the CDR3 is 13 residues. CDR3 nucleotide sequence: TGTGCCAGCAGCCAGGACAGGGGTCATGGCTACACCTTC. Its translation: CASSQDRGHGYTF. The full variable domain, with the rest looked up from reference TRBV5-4 and TRBJ1-2, is ETGVTQSPTHLIKTRGQQVTLRCSSQSGHNTVSWYQQALGQGPQFIFQYYREEENGRGNFPPRFSGLQFPNYSSELNVNALELDDSALYLCASSQDRGHGYTFGSGTRLTVV.

The chain carries TRBV7-5 and TRBJ2-7; the table names TRBD1, a call not compared with the DNA. TRBV7-5 is classified as a pseudogene. There are 18 residues in the CDR3. Written as DNA, the CDR3 is TGTGCCAGAAGCTTAGCAGGCCAATCCCCACCCGCTTTCTACGAGCAGTACTTC. Amino acids: CARSLAGQSPPAFYEQYF.

This clone was found once. The chain links TRBV7-2 to TRBJ1-1; D might be TRBD1 (5 bases). Germline CDR1 reads SGHTA; CDR2 reads FQGNSA. There are 13 residues in the CDR3. Deletions cut 1 base from V and 8 bases from J, with 11 bases between. In DNA form, the CDR3 reads TGTGCCAGCAGCTTAGAAGGTGCAGGGGAAGCTTTCTTT. This sequence encodes CASSLEGAGEAFF.

This clone was recorded once. The genes are TRBV10-3 and TRBJ1-1; tentative D call: TRBD1 (6 bases). Trimming removed 5 bases at V and 7 bases at J, with 14 bases between. The CDR3 consists of 13 residues. Looked up from germline, CDR1 is ENHRY and CDR2 is SYGVKD. CDR3 loop: CAISRGQDLEAFF. CDR3 sequence (DNA): TGTGCCATCAGTCGGGGGCAGGACCTTGAAGCTTTCTTT.